These T cell receptor beta chains were read from a single sample in a study of regulatory T cells in long-lasting Graves disease. TCRdb independently ran MiXCR on the multiplex PCR reads; one entry per CDR3 protein. The sample gives approximately 470,000 distinct CDR3 sequences, about 16% of which show up once; less than 15% is in the top ten. These data were also reused for a study on T cells in Graves' hyperthyroidism and ophthalmopathy.

The sequencing here drew on peripheral blood mononuclear cells (PBMCs), taken at new diagnosis, from a patient treated with antithyroid drugs. The receptors come from a man in his forties or fifties with Graves disease. CDR3s include the opening cysteine and the closing phenylalanine or tryptophan. D genes are given only for firm matches. Not every row has a clone size; where given, it reads once, few, many or a size class.

DNA: TGTGCCAGCAGTGATGAGGCAGGGTTCGGCGGAAAACTGTTTTTT
CDR3: CASSDEAGFGGKLFF
size: many
V: TRBV2
D: .
J: TRBJ1-4

DNA: TGTGCCAGCAGTTCCGTTCTAGCCAAAAACATTCAGTACTTC
CDR3: CASSSVLAKNIQYF
size: .
V: TRBV28
D: .
J: TRBJ2-4

DNA: TGCAGTGCTAGAGTAAGCGGGATGGGGCGGTACTTC
CDR3: CSARVSGMGRYF
size: .
V: TRBV20-1
D: TRBD2
J: TRBJ2-3

DNA: TGTGCCAGCAGCCATTCCGACCCCGACAGGGAGGGAAACACCGGGGAGCTGTTTTTT
CDR3: CASSHSDPDREGNTGELFF
size: .
V: TRBV14
D: .
J: TRBJ2-2

DNA: TGTGCCAGCAGCTACCCCCTACAAGAGACCCAGTACTTC
CDR3: CASSYPLQETQYF
size: many
V: TRBV13
D: .
J: TRBJ2-5

DNA: TGTGCCAGCAGCTGGGGACGGACCTCCGTCTACGAGCAGTACTTC
CDR3: CASSWGRTSVYEQYF
size: .
V: TRBV7-8
D: .
J: TRBJ2-7

DNA: TGCAGTGCTAGGCCCCAACTAGTAATGAACACCGGGGAGCTGTTTTTT
CDR3: CSARPQLVMNTGELFF
size: many
V: TRBV20-1
D: .
J: TRBJ2-2

DNA: TGTGCCAGCTCACCGGTGTTCCGGGGGCTTTCTCAGCCCCAGCATTTT
CDR3: CASSPVFRGLSQPQHF
size: few
V: TRBV18
D: .
J: TRBJ1-5

DNA: TGTGCCAGCAGCTTTAGAACAGGGTCTATTGGCGAGCAGTACTTC
CDR3: CASSFRTGSIGEQYF
size: .
V: TRBV5-5
D: .
J: TRBJ2-7

DNA: TGTGCCATCGCAGCCCGGTGGGGGGCAGATACGCAGTATTTT
CDR3: CAIAARWGADTQYF
size: many
V: TRBV2
D: .
J: TRBJ2-3

DNA: TGTGCCAGCAGTTTATCGGTGGACGCTGAAGCTTTCTTT
CDR3: CASSLSVDAEAFF
size: .
V: TRBV27
D: .
J: TRBJ1-1

DNA: TGCAGTGCTAGAGTCAAAAACGGGGAGCTGTTTTTT
CDR3: CSARVKNGELFF
size: few
V: TRBV20-1
D: .
J: TRBJ2-2

DNA: TGTGCCAGCAGCCCTAGGGGGCGGGTGGGTGAGCAGTTCTTC
CDR3: CASSPRGRVGEQFF
size: .
V: TRBV9
D: TRBD1
J: TRBJ2-1

DNA: TGTGCCAGCACTCCGGGACAGGGACTCTCTGGGGCCAACGTCCTGACTTTC
CDR3: CASTPGQGLSGANVLTF
size: many
V: TRBV2
D: TRBD1
J: TRBJ2-6

DNA: TGTGCCAGTAGTATAGGGACTACCTTCACGTCAGATACGCAGTATTTT
CDR3: CASSIGTTFTSDTQYF
size: .
V: TRBV19
D: .
J: TRBJ2-3

DNA: TGTGCCAGCAGCTTAGGGGGCCCTGGTTCACCCCTCCACTTT
CDR3: CASSLGGPGSPLHF
size: .
V: TRBV7-8
D: .
J: TRBJ1-6

DNA: TGTGCCAGTAGTATGGTAGCGGCTTACAATGAGCAGTTCTTC
CDR3: CASSMVAAYNEQFF
size: .
V: TRBV19
D: .
J: TRBJ2-1

DNA: TGTGCCAGCAGCGCCACAAAAGGGACAGGGAAGATGAACACTGAAGCTTTCTTT
CDR3: CASSATKGTGKMNTEAFF
size: .
V: TRBV9
D: TRBD1
J: TRBJ1-1

DNA: TGTGCCAGCAGTGAATTAGGGCAGCTCTACGAGCAGTACTTC
CDR3: CASSELGQLYEQYF
size: many
V: TRBV2
D: .
J: TRBJ2-7

DNA: TGTGCCAGCACCGCCACCATGAACACTGAAGCTTTCTTT
CDR3: CASTATMNTEAFF
size: many
V: TRBV2
D: .
J: TRBJ1-1

DNA: TGTGCCAGCAGAAAAGACCTGGGGCATAACACCGGGGAGCTGTTTTTT
CDR3: CASRKDLGHNTGELFF
size: few
V: TRBV7-3
D: .
J: TRBJ2-2

DNA: TGTGCCAGCACAGTAGTAGGGACAGTGAACACTGAAGCTTTCTTT
CDR3: CASTVVGTVNTEAFF
size: many
V: TRBV2
D: TRBD1
J: TRBJ1-1

DNA: TGCAGCGCCGGAGGGGCAGCTAGCGGGAGATACTACAATGAGCAGTTCTTC
CDR3: CSAGGAASGRYYNEQFF
size: many
V: TRBV29-1
D: TRBD2
J: TRBJ2-1

DNA: TGTGCCAGCAGTTCCTACAGGGTGGGGGCCGATCAGCCCCAGCATTTT
CDR3: CASSSYRVGADQPQHF
size: many
V: TRBV28
D: .
J: TRBJ1-5